This TCR beta chain is from a study of T cell responses to AZD1222 COVID-19 vaccine. General observations from the study: Most donors were white British, females outnumbered males, and clonal diversity was possibly underestimated. Baseline serostatus was positive in only a handful of AZD1222 recipients. Across the whole spike, CD4 TCRs peaked at regions 160-218 and 743-854.

Germline CDR1 reads SGDLS; CDR2 reads YYNGEE. V lost 0 bases and J lost 5, with 6 bases in between. The CDR3 sequence is 13 residues long. With regard to this clone: The antigen remains unidentified. Other DNA sequences in this sample translate to the same CDR3.

Method: immunoSEQ multiplex PCR; TCRdb's copy keeps in-frame clones and lacks some. This sample yields more than 90,000 clones, of which approximately 90% are seen a single time; around 3.8% belongs to the top ten. The specimen was peripheral blood, collected 28 days after the second AZD1222 dose. This receptor was taken from an adult who received the AZD1222 COVID-19 vaccine. J is TRBJ1-5 and V is TRBV9; no clear D gene. The CDR3 loop is CASSVAGDQPQHF. The CDR3, as DNA: TGTGCCAGCAGCGTAGCTGGAGATCAGCCCCAGCATTTT.